This T cell receptor beta chain was observed in a study of cytomegalovirus exposure and HLA in healthy donors. Only a few counts were recorded for this clone. The antigen is unknown. The PCR used 60 Vbeta and 13 Jbeta primers. Data came from immunoSEQ multiplex PCR; TCRdb stores just in-frame clones and leaves some out. This sample has about 140,000 clones, with around nine tenths found just once. Study-wide results and limits: In all likelihood, a cluster of highly shared sequence variants was a sequencing artifact. It was in a later analysis that TCR association rates were seen to vary by HLA locus, highest for DRB1 and lowest for HLA-C. Later genetic work tied a missense DCLRE1C variant to beta-chain V and J trimming.

CDR3 length: 16 residues. CDR1 is MGHRA and CDR2 is YSYEKL in the germline V gene. Losses at the gene ends were 5 bases for V and 5 bases for J; bases not matched to a gene: 9. The specimen sequenced was PBMCs. This receptor was identified in a woman in her 30s in good health and CMV-seronegative. The rearrangement links TRBV4-1 to TRBJ1-6, with 7 bases fitting TRBD1. CDR3 in DNA: TGCGCCAGCAGCTCGTACCCGGGACAGAATAATTCACCCCTCCACTTT. Translation: CASSSYPGQNNSPLHF.